The sequence of this T cell receptor beta chain was determined in a study of molecular identifiers for immune sequencing clone quantification. Naive CD8 libraries were made from about 19,000 to 1,100,000 sorted cells, and they used 10%, 30% or 50% RNA. Study results and caveats: Because of identical TCR molecules sharing a barcode, sizes of highly expanded clones could be underestimated. In CMV-specific effectors, clones above 20 copies held over 98% of molecules; naive, under 1%.

Previously described methods and listed TCR primers were employed for the bulk TCR libraries. TCRdb re-called the PCR reads through MiXCR, storing one row per CDR3 protein. Here the sample spans approximately 630,000 distinct CDR3 sequences, 25% being singletons. This clonotype was seen ten or more times. The antigen remains undetermined. Germline CDR1 is DFQATT and CDR2 is SNEGSKA (reference sequence). This CDR3 has 16 residues. V was clipped by 1 base and J by 2 bases; unmatched bases: 6. The chain joins TRBV20-1 to TRBJ1-5; 9 bases are a match to TRBD1. Sequencing was done on a sample of naive CD8+ T cells from blood, with Jurkat cell RNA spiked in. Subset denoted: FACS-sorted CD8+CD4-CCR7+CD45RA+ naive T cells. The source is a human donor in good health. Some libraries in this study had Jurkat cell RNA spiked in. The CDR3 here is CSARGDRVDGNQPQHF. The DNA of the CDR3 is TGCAGTGCTAGAGGGGACAGGGTGGATGGCAATCAGCCCCAGCATTTT.